Following are 15 T cell receptor beta chains from one sample sequenced in a study of T cell changes during pregnancy in multiple sclerosis. The data were produced by immunoSEQ multiplex PCR, yet TCRdb's version contains in-frame clones alone and is incomplete. The sample lists roughly 40,000 clones, nearly 90% occurring once. Sequencing was performed on CD4+ T cells from peripheral blood mononuclear cells, taken after pregnancy. These TCRs come from a female donor with multiple sclerosis, enrolled in a pregnancy study.

This sequence joins TRBV7-9 and TRBJ2-2; perhaps TRBD2 as D (7 bases). The germline V and J ends were trimmed by 5 bases and 2 bases, with 9 bases remaining between them. The length of the CDR3 is 14 residues. The germline gives CDR1 SEHNR, CDR2 FQNEAQ (reference sequence). The CDR3 loop reads CASSRGGNTGELFF. DNA for the CDR3: TGTGCCAGCAGCCGCGGGGGCAACACCGGGGAGCTGTTTTTT.

The chain links TRBV7-9 to TRBJ1-3, with D hard to call. CDR1 is SEHNR and CDR2 is FQNEAQ in the germline V gene (reference sequence). This CDR3 region has 14 residues. Trimming removed 3 bases from V and 7 bases from J, with 13 bases in between. CDR3 coding DNA: TGTGCCAGCAGCTTGTCACTGGTCGTGAACACCATATATTTT. Amino acids: CASSLSLVVNTIYF.

This clone is categorized as medium-sized (0.01 to 0.1%). The rearrangement links TRBV2 to TRBJ2-6; no clear D. The germline V and J ends were trimmed by 3 bases and 12 bases, with 3 bases remaining between them. Germline loops: CDR1 SNHLY, CDR2 FYNNEI. This CDR3 comprises 10 residues. The CDR3 is CASSDSVLTF. In DNA form, the CDR3 reads TGTGCCAGCAGTGACAGCGTCCTGACTTTC.

This sequence joins TRBV5-4 and TRBJ1-2; D gene uncertain. Germline-derived CDR1 and CDR2 are SGHNT and YYREEE (reference sequence). The CDR3 runs to 13 residues. V shed 3 bases and J shed 8 bases, with 14 bases lying between them. CDR3 amino acids: CASSYEFGKGYTF. For the CDR3, the DNA is TGTGCCAGCAGCTATGAGTTCGGGAAAGGCTACACCTTC.

This chain connects TRBV9 to TRBJ1-5; the D is unclear. Trimming took 0 bases from V and 4 from J, leaving 5 bases between them. The CDR3 covers 13 residues. Germline CDR1 and CDR2: SGDLS and YYNGEE. CDR3 protein: CASSVGPNQPQHF. CDR3 bases: TGTGCCAGCAGCGTAGGTCCGAATCAGCCCCAGCATTTT.

The chain recombines TRBV6-5 with TRBJ1-1, with D tentatively TRBD1 (6 bases). The ends were cut back, 0 bases at V and 3 bases at J, with 8 bases in the middle. The CDR3 sequence is 14 residues long. Germline lookup yields CDR1 MNHEY and CDR2 SVGAGI. The CDR3 reads CASSYSGGHTEAFF. CDR3 in DNA: TGTGCCAGCAGTTACTCAGGGGGTCACACTGAAGCTTTCTTT.

This chain joins TRBV4-1 and TRBJ2-4; the match to TRBD1 covers 8 bases. The germline gives CDR1 MGHRA, CDR2 YSYEKL. Trimming cost V 4 bases and J 4 bases; bases outside gene matches: 3. The CDR3 extends over 14 amino acids. The CDR3 sequence is CASSPTGGKNIQYF. The CDR3 nucleotides read TGCGCCAGCAGCCCAACAGGGGGAAAAAACATTCAGTACTTC.

V is TRBV30 and J is TRBJ1-4, with 7 bases lining up with TRBD1. The CDR3 runs to 17 residues. Germline V gene data show CDR1 as GTSNPN and CDR2 as SVGIG (reference sequence). V lost 7 bases to trimming and J lost 0 bases; unmatched junction nucleotides: 14. The CDR3 sequence is CASPLGYRGTTNEKLFF. The CDR3 nucleotides read TGTGCCTCTCCTCTGGGGTACAGGGGAACAACTAATGAAAAACTGTTTTTT.

The rearrangement uses TRBV19 and TRBJ2-1; TRBD2 matches at 9 bases. This CDR3 has 17 residues. Germline V CDR1 and CDR2: LNHDA, SQIVND (reference sequence). V shed 2 bases, J shed 5 bases, and the junction held 10 bases outside the gene matches. The CDR3 DNA is TGTGCCAGTAGTATACTACCAGCGGGGGGCACAAACAATGAGCAGTTCTTC. Its translation is CASSILPAGGTNNEQFF.

The V and J genes are TRBV15 and TRBJ1-4; a possible D gene is TRBD1 (5 bases). This CDR3 is built from 15 residues. V gave up 1 base and J gave up 5 bases, with 11 bases separating them. CDR1 and CDR2 (germline): LNHNV, YYDKDF (reference sequence). The CDR3 here is CATSRAPQENEKLFF. The CDR3 bases are TGTGCCACCAGCAGAGCCCCACAGGAGAATGAAAAACTGTTTTTT. The whole variable domain, remainder taken from reference TRBV15 and TRBJ1-4, is DAMVIQNPRYQVTQFGKPVTLSCSQTLNHNVMYWYQQKSSQAPKLLFHYYDKDFNNEADTPDNFQSRRPNTSFCFLDIRSPGLGDTAMYLCATSRAPQENEKLFFGSGTQLSVL.

The chain carries TRBV6-5 and TRBJ1-1; TRBD1 aligns across 8 bases. The CDR3 runs to 14 residues. Germline trimming cut 6 bases from V and 4 bases from J; bases unmatched to any gene: 7. CDR1 and CDR2 from the germline V gene are MNHEY and SVGAGI. The CDR3 DNA follows: TGTGCCAGCAGACGGACAGGGACGGGCACTGAAGCTTTCTTT. It is translated as CASRRTGTGTEAFF.

V usage is TRBV5-4 and J usage is TRBJ2-7, with 10 bases lining up with TRBD1. V shed 0 bases and J 1 base; nucleotides not matched to a gene: 4. The CDR3 length is 16 residues. Germline loops: CDR1 SGHNT, CDR2 YYREEE (reference sequence). For the CDR3, the DNA is TGTGCCAGCAGCTTGGCCCTGGGACAGGGGTCCTACGAGCAGTACTTC. Translation gives CASSLALGQGSYEQYF.

The J gene is TRBJ1-6, the V gene TRBV5-6; no reliable D call. Germline CDR1 SGHDT, CDR2 YYEEEE. V lost 4 bases to trimming and J lost 1 base, with 9 bases between them. The CDR3 extends over 15 amino acids. The CDR3 region is CASSRVGSYNSPLHF. Here the CDR3 DNA reads TGTGCCAGCAGCCGGGTGGGTTCCTATAATTCACCCCTCCACTTT.

V is TRBV4-1 and J is TRBJ1-2; unclear D gene. The CDR3 runs 14 residues. V was shortened by 3 bases and J by 4 bases, with 12 bases between the two germline ends. The V gene's germline CDR1 is MGHRA and CDR2 YSYEKL. The CDR3 nucleotides are TGCGCCAGCAGCCAGGGAGCTAATCTCTATGGCTACACCTTC. Its translation: CASSQGANLYGYTF.

The gene calls are TRBV11-2 and TRBJ1-2; a possible D gene is TRBD1 (5 bases). Germline CDR1 SGHAT, CDR2 FQNNGV. Trimming pared 5 bases from V and 0 bases from J, leaving 7 bases between. This CDR3 comprises 13 residues. The CDR3 loop reads CASSLRANYGYTF. The CDR3, as DNA: TGTGCCAGCAGCCTCAGGGCTAACTATGGCTACACCTTC.